The T cell receptor (beta chain) under discussion was sequenced for a study of memory CD4+ T cells and cytomegalovirus serostatus. In the study overall: Donors were healthy Belgian adults, fewer than ten CMV seropositive and approximately 25 seronegative.

In this sample, this clone turned up a few times. In the study's own analysis: Out-of-frame sequences were removed, leaving roughly 2,200,000 distinct TCRbeta sequences. Data came from immunoSEQ multiplex PCR; TCRdb stores just in-frame clones and leaves some out. V, J and clone size are those of that table, while D and trimming were read from the DNA. The table includes tens of thousands of clones, over 65% detected once. Single viable CD3+CD4+CD8-CD45RO+ cells were sorted as the memory CD4+ T cells. Serum IgG to CMV pp150, pp28, p38 and p52 defined serostatus. The sequenced sample consisted of memory CD4+ T cells from blood. This TCR was sampled from an adult in good health and CMV-seropositive.

The CDR3 bases are TGTGCCTGGGGGGAAGAGACCCAGTACTTC. Protein sequence: CAWGEETQYF. The genes are TRBV30 and TRBJ2-5, with D unclear. Germline CDR1 GTSNPN, CDR2 SVGIG (reference sequence). This CDR3 is built from 10 residues. The V gene lost 5 bases and the J gene lost 3 bases, with 4 bases spanning the gap.